The entry that follows covers one T cell receptor (beta chain) sequence. Methods used by the authors: Reference gene primers were amplified, and this amplification served to estimate nucleated cell counts. Data came from immunoSEQ multiplex PCR; TCRdb stores just in-frame clones and leaves some out. V and J calls and clone size are those listed in that table; D and trimming were worked out from the DNA. The sample holds just over 250,000 clones, about 91% seen once. Germline CDR1 and CDR2: KGHDR and SFDVKD. This CDR3 comprises 17 residues. J lost 1 base, V lost 8 bases, and 7 bases had no gene match. The record originates from a study of blood T cell repertoires in COVID-19. About the research overall: Samples representing acute and convalescent COVID-19 were sourced from the United States, Italy and Spain.

The TCR comes from a person between 18 and 35 years old with COVID-19, enrolled during active disease. Sequenced material: peripheral blood. V gene TRBV24-1 combines with J gene TRBJ2-6, with 10 nucleotides matching TRBD1. CDR3 loop: CATIRDRGLSGANVLTF. The CDR3 coding sequence is TGTGCCACCATCCGGGACAGGGGACTTTCTGGGGCCAACGTCCTGACTTTC.